A single sample gave rise to the 8 T cell receptor beta chains below, sequenced in a study of shared clonotypes between healthy human individuals. Repertoires were generated with immunoSEQ multiplex PCR, while TCRdb's copy carries only in-frame clones and drops some. The table records around 690,000 clones, about 92% of them present only once. The sample was memory CD8+ T cells from PBMCs. Subset defined: CD45RO+ cells pooled with CCR7-negative TemRA cells. The receptors shown here come from a man younger than 35 in good health. Some clones in this sample may be carry-over from other donors' samples.

The V call is TRBV6-5, the J call TRBJ1-1, with D maybe TRBD1 (5 bases). V lost 4 bases and J 0 bases, leaving 9 bases between the germline ends. The CDR3 contains 14 residues. Germline V gene data show CDR1 as MNHEY and CDR2 as SVGAGI. As DNA, the CDR3 is TGTGCCAGCAGTTGGGGCGGGCTGAACACTGAAGCTTTCTTT. Residues: CASSWGGLNTEAFF.

This clone was recorded a few times. This may be a read error, as it is one base from a much larger clone. In the same sample, other DNA sequences code for this CDR3. This rearrangement joins TRBV9 to TRBJ1-1, with D possibly being TRBD1 (6 bases). V gave up 3 bases and J gave up 1 base, with 7 bases separating them. This CDR3 is built from 13 residues. Germline CDR1 SGDLS, CDR2 YYNGEE. As DNA, the CDR3 is TGTGCCAGCAGCGGAGGGGGGAACACTGAAGCTTTCTTT. Translation gives CASSGGGNTEAFF. The whole variable domain, filled in from reference TRBV9 and TRBJ1-1, reads DSGVTQTPKHLITATGQRVTLRCSPRSGDLSVYWYQQSLDQGLQFLIQYYNGEERAKGNILERFSAQQFPDLHSELNLSSLELGDSALYFCASSGGGNTEAFFGQGTRLTVV.

J is TRBJ2-2 and V is TRBV2, with D unclear. In germline, CDR1 is SNHLY, CDR2 FYNNEI. The CDR3 is made up of 16 amino acids. Trimming left V 7 bases short and J 0 bases short, with 15 bases between. DNA for the CDR3: TGTGCCAGCACCACTGACTGGGCTTCGAACACCGGGGAGCTGTTTTTT. Its protein product is CASTTDWASNTGELFF.

This sequence joins TRBV7-8 and TRBJ2-2; no definite D call. V was trimmed by 1 base and J by 3 bases, leaving 15 bases between them. Germline V gene sequence: CDR1 SGHVS, CDR2 FQNEAQ. The CDR3 loop spans 17 amino acids. CDR3 loop: CASSLEAIIIDTGELFF. CDR3 nucleotide sequence: TGTGCCAGCAGCTTAGAGGCCATTATAATAGACACCGGGGAGCTGTTTTTT.

CDR3 sequence (DNA): TGTGCCAGCAGCTTAAGTTGGGGTGGTGGTCACAATGAGCAGTTCTTC. Its translation: CASSLSWGGGHNEQFF. The V and J genes are TRBV11-2 and TRBJ2-1; no clear D gene. The ends were cut back, 2 bases at V and 5 bases at J, with 16 bases in the middle. Germline V CDR1 and CDR2: SGHAT, FQNNGV. The CDR3 contains 16 residues. Using reference TRBV11-2 and TRBJ2-1 for the parts outside the CDR3, the full variable domain is EAGVAQSPRYKIIEKRQSVAFWCNPISGHATLYWYQQILGQGPKLLIQFQNNGVVDDSQLPKDRFSAERLKGVDSTLKIQPAKLEDSAVYLCASSLSWGGGHNEQFFGPGTRLTVL.

There are many counts of this clone. The rearrangement joins TRBV7-3 to TRBJ2-7, with D perhaps TRBD1 (6 bases). Germline assignment: CDR1 SGHTA and CDR2 FQGTGA. CDR3 length: 12 amino acids. The V gene lost 4 bases and the J gene lost 4 bases, with 8 bases spanning the gap. CDR3 sequence reads: CASSSGQYEQYF. CDR3 DNA sequence: TGTGCCAGCAGCTCCGGACAGTACGAGCAGTACTTC.

V and J are TRBV27 and TRBJ2-5; 7 positions agree with TRBD1. The CDR3 runs to 14 residues. V lost 5 bases and J lost 3; bases outside the gene matches: 6. Germline CDR1 is MNHEY and CDR2 is SMNVEV (reference sequence). This CDR3 is CASSTITGEETQYF. CDR3 DNA: TGTGCCAGCAGTACTATTACAGGGGAAGAGACCCAGTACTTC.

The CDR3 nucleotides are TGTGCCATCAGTGAGTCAGGTTACTATCCTAGGGAGCAGTTCTTC. Residues: CAISESGYYPREQFF. The V call is TRBV10-3, the J call TRBJ2-1, with D unresolved. The CDR3 consists of 15 residues. The V and J ends lost 0 bases and 10 bases respectively, with 16 bases between them. Germline assignment: CDR1 ENHRY and CDR2 SYGVKD.